One sample yielded the 10 T cell receptor beta chains listed below, sequenced in a study of beta chain features in type 1 diabetes (dated by TCRdb to about 2018). The library came from the immunoSEQ multiplex PCR assay. The entire isolated RNA was reverse transcribed using the High Capacity cDNA Reverse Transcription Kit, and thus expressed TCRB transcripts were sequenced. TCRdb mirrors the immuneACCESS table, restricted to in-frame sequences. Some clones are absent from its copies; in checked studies, under half trace to an unresolved V gene, and the reason for the others is unknown. The sample table holds more than 300,000 clones, of which about 12% were seen once. In total, the top ten clones hold 0.017% of the sample. Sequencing was done on a sample of naive CD4+ T cells from blood. Taken with the paper, the label for cell subset or site translates to: true naive CD4+ T cells. Receptors originate from a man aged 18 to 35 in good health.

The chain links TRBV5-5 to TRBJ2-3, with TRBD1 as a possible D gene (6 bases). The CDR3 is 14 residues long. V lost 5 bases to trimming and J lost 1 base, with 11 bases between them. Per the germline V gene, CDR1 is SGHKS and CDR2 is YYEKEE (reference sequence). CDR3 nucleotides: TGTGCCAGCAGTTTTCCAGGGGGCACAGATACGCAGTATTTT. As protein: CASSFPGGTDTQYF. Full variable domain (remainder filled in from reference TRBV5-5 and TRBJ2-3): DAGVTQSPTHLIKTRGQQVTLRCSPISGHKSVSWYQQVLGQGPQFIFQYYEKEERGRGNFPDRFSARQFPNYSSELNVNALLLGDSALYLCASSFPGGTDTQYFGPGTRLTVL.

This clone has just a few counts. At the DNA level, this CDR3 is encoded by other sequences in the same sample as well. The chain links TRBV7-9 to TRBJ1-4, with 9 positions matching TRBD1. The CDR3 sequence is 14 residues long. The J segment lost 7 bases and the V segment lost 3 bases, leaving 3 bases of the junction unmatched. Germline V gene sequence: CDR1 SEHNR, CDR2 FQNEAQ (reference sequence). CDR3 region: CASSLGQGGEKLFF. DNA for the CDR3: TGTGCCAGCAGCTTGGGACAGGGAGGTGAAAAACTGTTTTTT.

This clone was seen many times. The chain recombines TRBV29-1 with TRBJ2-7; 7 bases are a match to TRBD1. Trimming removed 7 bases from V and 3 bases from J; junction bases left unmatched: 12. The length of the CDR3 is 14 residues. Germline lookup yields CDR1 SQVTM and CDR2 ANQGSEA. Here the CDR3 reads CSAERQGPGYEQYF. CDR3 bases: TGCAGCGCCGAAAGACAGGGACCAGGCTACGAGCAGTACTTC.

This clone was observed a handful of times. The rearrangement uses TRBV30 and TRBJ1-2; TRBD1 agrees at 9 bases. The CDR3 has 14 amino acids. Germline lookup yields CDR1 GTSNPN and CDR2 SVGIG (reference sequence). V was clipped by 0 bases and J by 6 bases; unmatched bases: 5. For the CDR3, the DNA is TGTGCCTGGAGTGTAGAGGGACAGGGTCATGGCTACACCTTC. Its protein is CAWSVEGQGHGYTF.

This clone has just a few counts. The chain is built from TRBV5-1 and TRBJ1-1; D remains unclear. Per the germline V gene, CDR1 is SGHRS and CDR2 is YFSETQ. The CDR3 loop spans 14 amino acids. Trimming left V 4 bases short and J 4 bases short, with 14 bases between. The CDR3 protein is CASSREGIGTEAFF. The CDR3 DNA reads TGCGCCAGCAGCCGGGAGGGAATTGGCACTGAAGCTTTCTTT.

This clone has a handful of counts. The rearrangement joins TRBV4-3 to TRBJ2-7; 11 bases are a match to TRBD1. Germline V lookup: CDR1 LGHNA, CDR2 YSLEER. J was trimmed by 4 bases and V by 3 bases; bases with no gene match: 2. The CDR3 extends over 14 amino acids. CDR3 in DNA: TGCGCCAGCAGCCAGGACAGGGGGCGTTACGAGCAGTACTTC. This codes for CASSQDRGRYEQYF.

The CDR3 bases are TGTGCCAGCAGCTTATTCATCTCTGGGGCCAACGTCCTGACTTTC. Encoded protein: CASSLFISGANVLTF. The chain links TRBV7-2 to TRBJ2-6; D is unresolved. Germline V lookup: CDR1 SGHTA, CDR2 FQGNSA. Trimming pared 2 bases from V and 0 bases from J, leaving 5 bases between. The CDR3 loop spans 15 amino acids.

This clone came up a few times. The J gene is TRBJ2-3, the V gene TRBV29-1; 7 bases align to TRBD2. Germline V gene sequence: CDR1 SQVTM, CDR2 ANQGSEA. V lost 3 bases and J lost 0; bases outside the gene matches: 6. The CDR3 covers 15 residues. The CDR3 region is CSVDFAGASTDTQYF. In DNA form, the CDR3 reads TGCAGCGTTGACTTTGCGGGAGCTAGCACAGATACGCAGTATTTT.

This clone showed up just a few times. The same CDR3 arises from other DNA sequences in this sample as well. The genes are TRBV7-2 and TRBJ2-3; TRBD2 matches at 14 bases. From germline, CDR1 is SGHTA and CDR2 FQGNSA. The CDR3 totals 16 residues. Trimming removed 4 bases from V and 1 base from J; junction bases left unmatched: 1. The CDR3 protein is CASSSGLAGGTDTQYF. DNA of the CDR3: TGTGCCAGCAGCTCGGGACTAGCGGGGGGCACAGATACGCAGTATTTT.

This chain uses TRBV5-4 with TRBJ1-2; TRBD1 is a possible D gene (6 bases). Deletions cut 2 bases from V and 4 bases from J, with 12 bases between. CDR1 is SGHNT, CDR2 YYREEE, per germline (reference sequence). The CDR3 has 14 amino acids. The CDR3 spells CASSLQGFVYGYTF. CDR3 nucleotides: TGTGCCAGCAGCTTACAGGGTTTTGTCTATGGCTACACCTTC.